This TCR beta chain stems from a study of molecular identifiers for immune sequencing clone quantification. Broader study findings: Effector cells had over 99% of their molecules in clones above 20 RNA copies, while naive cells had under 1%.

As regards this clonotype: Its antigen is still unknown. A much bigger clone sits one base away, suggesting this may be a read error.

Researchers sorted naive CD8 T cells as cells that were CD8+CD4-CCR7+CD45RA+. Previously described methods and listed TCR primers produced bulk TCR libraries. One entry per CDR3 protein, called by TCRdb with MiXCR from the PCR reads. The data show 85,000 to 90,000 distinct CDR3 sequences, roughly 25% seen once. Sequencing was done on a sample of naive CD8+ T cells from blood, with Jurkat cell RNA spiked in. The subset was: FACS-sorted CD8+CD4-CCR7+CD45RA+ naive T cells. The TCR sequence derives from a human donor in good health. Some libraries in this study had Jurkat cell RNA spiked in.

This CDR3 is CASSLTPATNTEAFF. The CDR3 DNA reads TGCGCCAGCAGCCTAACCCCAGCAACGAACACTGAAGCTTTCTTT. The rearrangement joins TRBV4-3 to TRBJ1-1; D remains ambiguous. Germline loops: CDR1 LGHNA, CDR2 YSLEER. V lost 4 bases and J 1 base, leaving 13 bases between the germline ends. The length of the CDR3 is 15 residues.